This TCR beta chain originates from a study of blood T cell repertoires in COVID-19. V was trimmed by 0 bases and J by 7 bases, leaving 14 bases between them. Germline V gene lookup returns CDR1 SGDLS and CDR2 YYNGEE. The CDR3 loop spans 15 amino acids. Source study methods: Amplifying reference gene primers gave estimates of nucleated cell counts. Measured with immunoSEQ multiplex PCR; TCRdb has only the in-frame clones, and not every one. V and J calls plus clone size are reproduced from that table; the DNA served to infer D and trimming. Of 150,000 to 200,000 clones in the sample, over 80% were seen once.

The genes are TRBV9 and TRBJ2-1; TRBD2 is a possible D gene (5 bases). The sample consisted of peripheral blood. The sequence derives from a woman in her thirties with acute or convalescent COVID-19. The CDR3 DNA reads as TGTGCCAGCAGCGTAGAGGGTAGCGTAAGTAATGAGCAGTTCTTC. Translated, it gives CASSVEGSVSNEQFF.